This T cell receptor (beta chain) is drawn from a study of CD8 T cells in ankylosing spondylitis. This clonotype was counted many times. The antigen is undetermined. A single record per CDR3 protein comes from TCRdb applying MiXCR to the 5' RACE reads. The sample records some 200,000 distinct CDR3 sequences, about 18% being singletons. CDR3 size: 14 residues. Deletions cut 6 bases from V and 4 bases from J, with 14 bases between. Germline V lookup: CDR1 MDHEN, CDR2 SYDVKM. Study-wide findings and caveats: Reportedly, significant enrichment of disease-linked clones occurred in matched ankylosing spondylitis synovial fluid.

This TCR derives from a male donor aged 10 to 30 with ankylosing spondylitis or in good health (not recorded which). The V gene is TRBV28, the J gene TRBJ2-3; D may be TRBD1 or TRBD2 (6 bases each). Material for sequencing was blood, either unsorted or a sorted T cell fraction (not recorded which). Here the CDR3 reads CASSQGRTADTQYF. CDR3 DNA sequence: TGTGCCAGCAGCCAGGGGAGGACGGCAGATACGCAGTATTTT.